The 17 T cell receptor beta chains presented below share a single source sample, sequenced in a study of T cell changes during pregnancy in multiple sclerosis. Measured with immunoSEQ multiplex PCR; TCRdb has only the in-frame clones, and not every one. The data hold tens of thousands of clones, with approximately 92% observed a single time. The specimen was peripheral blood, collected in the third trimester of pregnancy. All receptors come from a female donor in good health, enrolled as a control in a pregnancy study.

V and J are TRBV28 and TRBJ1-2; TRBD1 might be the D (5 bases). Germline assignment: CDR1 MDHEN and CDR2 SYDVKM. The V gene lost 7 bases and the J gene lost 0 bases, with 18 bases spanning the gap. The CDR3 loop spans 16 amino acids. The DNA of the CDR3 is TGTGCCAGCAACCCCCCTCGGGGGGGGACTAACTATGGCTACACCTTC. It yields the protein CASNPPRGGTNYGYTF.

The chain recombines TRBV9 with TRBJ2-1; TRBD2 matches 9 bases. In germline, CDR1 is SGDLS, CDR2 YYNGEE. Losses at the gene ends were 0 bases for V and 0 bases for J; bases not matched to a gene: 1. This CDR3 contains 16 residues. CDR3 sequence: CASSVGSGSSYNEQFF. Here the CDR3 DNA reads TGTGCCAGCAGCGTAGGTAGCGGGAGCTCCTACAATGAGCAGTTCTTC.

The chain employs TRBV5-1 and TRBJ2-7, with TRBD2 identical over 13 bases. The V segment lost 1 base and the J segment 2 bases; nucleotides outside the gene matches: 18. The CDR3 has 21 residues. CDR1 is SGHRS and CDR2 is YFSETQ in the germline V gene. In nucleotides, the CDR3 is TGCGCCAGCAGCTTGATCGGGGTCTGGACTAGCGGGAGAGTCGTAACCTACGAGCAGTACTTC. Encoded protein: CASSLIGVWTSGRVVTYEQYF.

The CDR3 spells CASSVLQGEGDNQPQHF. As DNA, the CDR3 is TGTGCCAGCAGTGTCCTACAGGGTGAGGGAGATAATCAGCCCCAGCATTTT. The rearrangement joins TRBV2 to TRBJ1-5, with a weak D call TRBD1 (6 bases). Germline-derived CDR1 and CDR2 are SNHLY and FYNNEI. Between the trimmed V and J ends, which lost 4 bases and 4 bases, there was a span of 20 bases. The CDR3 extends over 17 amino acids.

The chain couples TRBV9 to TRBJ2-7; tentative D call: TRBD1 (6 bases). The V gene lost 4 bases and the J gene lost 3 bases, with 11 bases spanning the gap. Germline V gene lookup returns CDR1 SGDLS and CDR2 YYNGEE. The CDR3 sequence is 13 residues long. Here the CDR3 DNA reads TGTGCCAGCAGCCCAGGGACACTCTACGAGCAGTACTTC. It specifies CASSPGTLYEQYF.

This clone came up once. The chain carries TRBV14 and TRBJ1-2; D is perhaps TRBD1 (5 bases). This CDR3 is built from 14 residues. V shed 2 bases and J shed 4 bases, with 11 bases lying between them. Looked up from germline, CDR1 is SGHDN and CDR2 is FVKESK. DNA of the CDR3: TGTGCCAGCAGCCAACGGTCAGGGTTCTATGGCTACACCTTC. The encoded protein is CASSQRSGFYGYTF. Together with reference TRBV14 and TRBJ1-2, the CDR3 gives the full variable domain: EAGVTQFPSHSVIEKGQTVTLRCDPISGHDNLYWYRRVMGKEIKFLLHFVKESKQDESGMPNNRFLAERTGGTYSTLKVQPAELEDSGVYFCASSQRSGFYGYTFGSGTRLTVV.

CDR3 loop: CASSADRIVPSGNTIYF. The CDR3 nucleotides are TGTGCCAGCAGTGCCGACAGGATTGTGCCCTCTGGAAACACCATATATTTT. This rearrangement joins TRBV28 to TRBJ1-3; D may be TRBD1 (6 bases). This CDR3 has 17 residues. The germline gives CDR1 MDHEN, CDR2 SYDVKM. The V and J ends lost 5 bases and 0 bases respectively, with 17 bases between them.

The V gene is TRBV27, the J gene TRBJ1-1; 8 bases fit TRBD1. This CDR3 is built from 13 residues. Trimming removed 5 bases from V and 5 bases from J; junction bases left unmatched: 4. Germline-derived CDR1 and CDR2 are MNHEY and SMNVEV (reference sequence). CDR3 sequence reads: CASSGQGFTEAFF. The CDR3 DNA sequence: TGTGCCAGCAGTGGACAGGGATTTACTGAAGCTTTCTTT.

The chain carries TRBV2 and TRBJ2-3; 12 nucleotides agree with TRBD2. Germline loops: CDR1 SNHLY, CDR2 FYNNEI. The CDR3 is made up of 16 amino acids. The CDR3 DNA reads as TGTGCGAGCCGGACTAGCGGGAAGTTGAGGACAGATACGCAGTATTTT. Its translation: CASRTSGKLRTDTQYF.

The V gene is TRBV28, the J gene TRBJ2-1; TRBD2 might be the D (6 bases). The CDR3 consists of 15 residues. Trimming left V 6 bases short and J 6 bases short, with 18 bases between. Germline assignment: CDR1 MDHEN and CDR2 SYDVKM. The CDR3 sequence is CASSTTGEVINEQFF. The CDR3 bases are TGTGCCAGCAGCACCACGGGGGAGGTAATCAATGAGCAGTTCTTC.

The V gene is TRBV9, the J gene TRBJ2-1, with a possible D match to TRBD2 (5 bases). The germline gives CDR1 SGDLS, CDR2 YYNGEE. V lost 0 bases to trimming and J lost 7 bases, with 17 bases between them. The CDR3 is 16 amino acids. The CDR3 is CASSVVGGLSGNEQFF. The CDR3 nucleotides read TGTGCCAGCAGCGTAGTCGGCGGGTTAAGTGGGAATGAGCAGTTCTTC.

The chain has TRBV11-2 and TRBJ2-7, with 8 bases matching TRBD2. The V and J ends lost 5 bases and 3 bases, in that order; junction bases with no gene match: 6. CDR3 size: 14 residues. The germline V gene encodes CDR1 SGHAT and CDR2 FQNNGV. The CDR3 nucleotides read TGTGCCAGCAGCACAGAAGGGACTAGCTACGAGCAGTACTTC. Encoded protein: CASSTEGTSYEQYF. Full variable domain (outside the CDR3, taken from reference TRBV11-2 and TRBJ2-7): EAGVAQSPRYKIIEKRQSVAFWCNPISGHATLYWYQQILGQGPKLLIQFQNNGVVDDSQLPKDRFSAERLKGVDSTLKIQPAKLEDSAVYLCASSTEGTSYEQYFGPGTRLTVT.

This clone was detected only a few times. The chain combines TRBV5-1 with TRBJ1-1; 10 nucleotides match TRBD1. The trim removed 3 bases at V and 2 bases at J, leaving 10 bases unmatched. Germline V CDR1 and CDR2: SGHRS, YFSETQ. CDR3 size: 17 residues. The CDR3 DNA follows: TGCGCCAGCAGCTCGGGACAGGGGCCCTTCCTTAACACTGAAGCTTTCTTT. This sequence encodes CASSSGQGPFLNTEAFF.

The chain has TRBV28 and TRBJ2-7; D is unresolved. The ends were cut back, 5 bases at V and 3 bases at J, with 8 bases in the middle. CDR1 is MDHEN and CDR2 is SYDVKM in the germline V gene. The CDR3 extends over 12 amino acids. The CDR3 spells CASSGRYYEQYF. CDR3 coding DNA: TGTGCCAGCAGTGGCAGATACTACGAGCAGTACTTC.

The rearrangement links TRBV15 to TRBJ2-3; 8 bases map to TRBD2. The CDR3 contains 14 residues. Germline V gene sequence: CDR1 LNHNV, CDR2 YYDKDF (reference sequence). V lost 6 bases to trimming and J lost 2 bases; unmatched junction nucleotides: 4. CDR3 in DNA: TGTGCCACCAGAACGGGAGGGCCCACAGATACGCAGTATTTT. Residues: CATRTGGPTDTQYF.

The rearrangement links TRBV15 to TRBJ2-7, with D uncertain. The germline V and J ends were trimmed by 0 bases and 7 bases, with 7 bases remaining between them. Germline V gene sequence: CDR1 LNHNV, CDR2 YYDKDF (reference sequence). CDR3 length: 12 amino acids. The CDR3 region has the DNA TGTGCCACCAGCAGAGATCTCGGGGAGCAGTACTTC. It specifies CATSRDLGEQYF.

Only a few counts were recorded for this clone. The chain has TRBV29-1 and TRBJ1-2; TRBD1 might be the D (6 bases). Germline V gives CDR1 SQVTM, CDR2 ANQGSEA. V lost 4 bases and J lost 0, with 15 bases in between. The CDR3 is 15 amino acids. CDR3 protein: CSVGVRGTTNYGYTF. CDR3 coding DNA: TGCAGCGTTGGTGTTAGAGGGACAACTAACTATGGCTACACCTTC.